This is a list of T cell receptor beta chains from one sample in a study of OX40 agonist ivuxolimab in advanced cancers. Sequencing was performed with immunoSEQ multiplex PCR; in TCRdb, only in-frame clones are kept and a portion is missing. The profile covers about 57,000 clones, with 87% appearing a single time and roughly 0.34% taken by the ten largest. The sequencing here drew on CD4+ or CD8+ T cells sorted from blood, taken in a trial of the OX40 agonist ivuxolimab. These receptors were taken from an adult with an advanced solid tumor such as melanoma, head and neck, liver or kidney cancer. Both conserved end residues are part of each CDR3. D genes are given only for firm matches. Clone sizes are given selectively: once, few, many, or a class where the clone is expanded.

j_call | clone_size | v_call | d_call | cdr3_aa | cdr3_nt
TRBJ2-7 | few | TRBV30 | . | CAWTSSWGEQYF | TGTGCCTGGACCAGCTCGTGGGGGGAGCAGTACTTC
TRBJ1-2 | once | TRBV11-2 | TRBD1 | CASSLDWTGMSYTF | TGTGCCAGCAGCTTAGATTGGACAGGGATGAGCTACACCTTC
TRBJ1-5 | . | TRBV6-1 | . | CASSETWGDVGSNQPQHF | TGTGCCAGCAGTGAGACCTGGGGGGATGTAGGTAGCAATCAGCCCCAGCATTTT
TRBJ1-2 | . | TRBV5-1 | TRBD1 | CASSLGDRITGYGYTF | TGCGCCAGCAGCTTGGGGGACAGAATTACCGGCTATGGCTACACCTTC
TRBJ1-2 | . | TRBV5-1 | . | CASSPGSETGGYTF | TGCGCCAGCAGCCCAGGGTCGGAGACGGGAGGCTACACCTTC
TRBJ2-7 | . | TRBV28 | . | CASSLAVSYEQYF | TGTGCCAGCAGTTTAGCGGTCTCCTACGAGCAGTACTTC
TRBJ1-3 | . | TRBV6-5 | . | CASSYSMSASGNTIYF | TGTGCCAGCAGTTACTCGATGTCAGCCTCTGGAAACACCATATATTTT
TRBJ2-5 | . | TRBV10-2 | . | CASSALDPFRVDQETQYF | TGCGCCAGCAGTGCACTTGACCCCTTCCGGGTTGACCAAGAGACCCAGTACTTC
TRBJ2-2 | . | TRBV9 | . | CASSVGLGPSRGELFF | TGTGCCAGCAGCGTTGGCCTAGGACCGTCTCGGGGGGAGCTGTTTTTT
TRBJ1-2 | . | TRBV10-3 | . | CAISEGQAGDGYTF | TGTGCCATCAGTGAAGGGCAGGCCGGGGATGGCTACACCTTC
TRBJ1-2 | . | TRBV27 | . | CASSLVPGLNYGYTF | TGTGCCAGCAGTTTGGTCCCAGGGCTTAACTATGGCTACACCTTC
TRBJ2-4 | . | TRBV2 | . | CASSEGSSAKIIQYF | TGTGCCAGCAGCGAGGGGTCATCGGCGAAGATCATTCAGTACTTC
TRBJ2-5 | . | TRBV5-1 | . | CASSYTQETQYF | TGCGCCAGCAGCTACACTCAGGAGACCCAGTACTTC
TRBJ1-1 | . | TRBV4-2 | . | CASSQESFEGNTEAFF | TGTGCCAGCAGCCAAGAAAGTTTCGAGGGGAACACTGAAGCTTTCTTT
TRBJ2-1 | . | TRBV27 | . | CASRGLGRYEQFF | TGTGCCAGCAGGGGTCTGGGTAGGTATGAGCAGTTCTTC
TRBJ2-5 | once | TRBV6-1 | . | CASSERGHQETQYF | TGTGCCAGCAGTGAACGGGGGCACCAAGAGACCCAGTACTTC
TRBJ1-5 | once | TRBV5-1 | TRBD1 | CASSSTGEERQPQHF | TGCGCCAGCAGCTCGACAGGGGAGGAGCGCCAGCCCCAGCATTTT
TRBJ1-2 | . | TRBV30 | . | CAWSDWEGYTF | TGTGCCTGGAGTGACTGGGAGGGCTACACCTTC
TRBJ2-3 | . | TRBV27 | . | CASSLSREDTQYF | TGTGCCAGCAGTTTGTCCAGGGAGGATACGCAGTATTTT
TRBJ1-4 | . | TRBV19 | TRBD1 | CASSMKTLQGAREKLFF | TGTGCCAGTAGCATGAAGACGTTACAGGGGGCGAGGGAAAAACTGTTTTTT
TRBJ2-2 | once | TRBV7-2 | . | CASSLALPGTGELFF | TGTGCCAGCAGCTTAGCGCTTCCCGGAACCGGGGAGCTGTTTTTT
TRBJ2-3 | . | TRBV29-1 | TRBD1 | CSVAGGRDTQYF | TGCAGCGTTGCAGGGGGCAGAGATACGCAGTATTTT
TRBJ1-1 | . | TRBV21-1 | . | CASFGQEDTEAFF | TGTGCCAGCTTTGGTCAGGAGGACACTGAAGCTTTCTTT
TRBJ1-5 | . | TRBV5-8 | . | CASSLERSQPQHF | TGTGCCAGCAGCTTGGAGAGGAGTCAGCCCCAGCATTTT
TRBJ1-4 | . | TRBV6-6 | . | CASSYSYPLNEKLFF | TGTGCCAGCAGTTACTCCTACCCACTTAATGAAAAACTGTTTTTT
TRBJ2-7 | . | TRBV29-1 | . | CSVGHSSREQYF | TGCAGCGTTGGACACTCTTCCCGCGAGCAGTACTTC
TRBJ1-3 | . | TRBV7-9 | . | CASSLSASSSGNTIYF | TGTGCCAGCAGCCTAAGCGCCAGCAGCTCTGGAAACACCATATATTTT
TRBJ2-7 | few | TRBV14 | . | CASSQEQYSYEQYF | TGTGCCAGCAGCCAAGAGCAGTACTCCTACGAGCAGTACTTC
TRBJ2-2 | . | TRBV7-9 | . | CASSQRASGELFF | TGTGCCAGCAGCCAAAGGGCTAGCGGGGAGCTGTTTTTT
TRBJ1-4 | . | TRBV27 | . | CASSLFGGIANEKLFF | TGTGCCAGCAGTTTATTCGGGGGAATTGCTAATGAAAAACTGTTTTTT
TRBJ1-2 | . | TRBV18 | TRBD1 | CASSLRTGDYGYTF | TGTGCCAGCTCACTCCGGACAGGGGACTATGGCTACACCTTC
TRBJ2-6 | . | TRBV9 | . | CASSVARDNSGANVLTF | TGTGCCAGCAGCGTAGCCCGGGACAACTCTGGGGCCAACGTCCTGACTTTC
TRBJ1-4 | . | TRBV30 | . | CAWSEGLTNEKLFF | TGTGCCTGGAGTGAAGGGTTAACTAATGAAAAACTGTTTTTT
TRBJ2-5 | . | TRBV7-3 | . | CASSFSPGETQYF | TGTGCCAGCAGCTTTTCGCCCGGGGAGACCCAGTACTTC
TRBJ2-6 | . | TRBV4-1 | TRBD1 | CASSLGPGQGDSGANVLTF | TGCGCCAGCAGCCTTGGGCCGGGACAGGGCGACTCTGGGGCCAACGTCCTGACTTTC
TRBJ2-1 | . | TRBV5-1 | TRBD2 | CASSLGNSGGANEQFF | TGCGCCAGCAGCTTGGGAAATAGCGGGGGGGCGAATGAGCAGTTCTTC
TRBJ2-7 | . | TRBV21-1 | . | CASPLRPYEQYF | TGTGCCAGCCCGTTGAGGCCCTACGAGCAGTACTTC
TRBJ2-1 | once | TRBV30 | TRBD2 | CAWSGTSENEQFF | TGTGCCTGGTCCGGGACTAGCGAGAATGAGCAGTTCTTC
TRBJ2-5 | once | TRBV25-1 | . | CASSDFSGHETQYF | TGTGCCAGCAGTGATTTTAGCGGTCATGAGACCCAGTACTTC
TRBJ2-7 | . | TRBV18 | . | CASSADRPYEQYF | TGTGCCAGCTCAGCGGATCGGCCCTACGAGCAGTACTTC
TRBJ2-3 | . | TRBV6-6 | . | CASSYGGPGQDTQYF | TGTGCCAGCAGTTACGGGGGCCCCGGGCAAGATACGCAGTATTTT
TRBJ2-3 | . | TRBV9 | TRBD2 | CASSVGVAGATDTQYF | TGTGCCAGCAGCGTAGGCGTAGCGGGAGCCACAGATACGCAGTATTTT
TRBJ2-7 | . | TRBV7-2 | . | CASSLGPQGYHEQYF | TGTGCCAGCAGCTTAGGCCCCCAGGGCTACCACGAGCAGTACTTC
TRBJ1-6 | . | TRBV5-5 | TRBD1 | CASSSRDRGPLHF | TGTGCCAGCAGCTCCCGGGACAGGGGCCCCCTCCACTTT
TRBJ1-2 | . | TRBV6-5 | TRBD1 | CASRDRGRFDYGYTF | TGTGCCAGCAGGGACAGGGGGCGTTTTGACTATGGCTACACCTTC
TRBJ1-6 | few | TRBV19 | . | CASSTKGGNSPLHF | TGTGCCAGTAGTACAAAGGGAGGGAATTCACCCCTCCACTTT
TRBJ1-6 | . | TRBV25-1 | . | CASSGPGSRNSPLHF | TGTGCCAGCAGTGGGCCGGGTTCGCGAAATTCACCCCTCCACTTT
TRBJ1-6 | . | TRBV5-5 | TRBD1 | CASSSRTGGFSPLHF | TGTGCCAGCAGCTCCAGGACAGGGGGTTTTTCACCCCTCCACTTT
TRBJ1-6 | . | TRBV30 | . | CAWSYIQAYNSPLHF | TGTGCCTGGAGCTATATACAGGCTTATAATTCACCCCTCCACTTT
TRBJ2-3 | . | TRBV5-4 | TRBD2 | CASSSRLAGVGDTQYF | TGTGCCAGCAGCTCCCGACTAGCGGGGGTAGGAGATACGCAGTATTTT
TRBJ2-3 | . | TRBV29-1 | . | CSVGQGEATDTQYF | TGCAGCGTTGGGCAGGGGGAGGCCACAGATACGCAGTATTTT